This T cell receptor (beta chain) is from a study of regulatory T cells in long-lasting Graves disease. V was clipped by 2 bases and J by 1 base; unmatched bases: 6. Looked up from germline, CDR1 is SGHRS and CDR2 is YFSETQ. CDR3 length: 18 amino acids. This clonotype was counted many times. Antigen specificity is unknown. Study findings and constraints: Between persistent patients, fewer than 3,500 public clonotypes were shared, exceeding the 950 to 1,000 shared between new patients.

Time point in this sample: newly diagnosed GD, antithyroid drugs for less than 3 months. Following extraction of RNA from PBMCs, that RNA was used to make the TCR library. Relying on iRepertoire HTBI primers and Arm-PCR of CDR3 regions, the team built TCR beta libraries. Per the authors' pipeline: Looking across samples, the authors found roughly 58 TRBV and some 13 TRBJ segments. MiXCR, applied by TCRdb to the multiplex PCR reads, yields one record per CDR3 protein. What appears here as the V and J calls and clone size reflects TCRdb's work, not the paper's. The sample consists of 530,000 or so distinct CDR3 sequences, about 16% of them appearing once. The same sample was also used in a study of T cells in Graves' hyperthyroidism and ophthalmopathy.

The sequences come from peripheral blood mononuclear cells (PBMCs), collected at new diagnosis, from a patient treated with antithyroid drugs. The V gene is TRBV5-1, the J gene TRBJ2-3; 14 nucleotides align to TRBD2. This TCR was recovered from a man aged 18 to 29 with Graves disease. Written as DNA, the CDR3 is TGCGCCAGCAGCTTCCGAGGACTAGCGGGAGGTGGCACAGATACGCAGTATTTT. Its translation: CASSFRGLAGGGTDTQYF.